The clone carrying this T cell receptor (beta chain) was observed once. The antigen is unknown. Germline V CDR1 and CDR2: SGHRS, YFSETQ. The CDR3 covers 13 residues. Trimming left V 0 bases short and J 6 bases short, with 7 bases between. This sample was included in a study of Ad26.COV2.S vaccination and SARS-CoV-2 variants. The overall study: The COV1001 Ad26.COV2.S trial arm included the donor. Into the muscle, Ad26.COV2.S was dosed once or twice, 56 days apart. The study, taken as a whole, reports: In vaccinated individuals, spike-specific CD8+ and CD4+ T cell responses reportedly displayed substantial breadth.

The data were produced by immunoSEQ multiplex PCR, yet TCRdb's version contains in-frame clones alone and is incomplete. The profile covers approximately 300,000 clones, with 86% appearing a single time and 1.9% taken by the ten largest. Indicated treatment: some 19 received Ad26.COV2.S at low or high dose, single or two shots; 5 received placebo; per-sample allocation not given. Material that was analyzed had been drawn on day 63 after the first vaccine or placebo injection. What was given as vaccine was an Ad26 vector encoding Wuhan-strain SARS-CoV-2 spike. The clonotype originates from a person between 18 and 60 years old who received the Ad26.COV2.S COVID-19 vaccine or a placebo. The chain carries TRBV5-1 and TRBJ1-5; D unclear. The sequencing here drew on peripheral blood, taken in a trial of Ad26.COV2.S vaccine versus placebo. The CDR3 bases are TGCGCCAGCAGCTTGGGAGGTGGTCAGCCCCAGCATTTT. It yields the protein CASSLGGGQPQHF.